The next 16 T cell receptor beta chains were all read from a single sample in a study of radiotherapy plus CTLA-4 blockade in lung cancer. Sequencing was performed with immunoSEQ multiplex PCR; in TCRdb, only in-frame clones are kept and a portion is missing. The sample includes some 50,000 clones, around 76% of them seen just once. The sequencing used peripheral blood, collected from a patient treated with radiotherapy plus ipilimumab. Receptors originate from a human donor with non-small cell lung cancer who had stable disease on radiotherapy plus ipilimumab.

This clone was seen only a few times. The chain carries TRBV11-3 and TRBJ2-7, with D perhaps being TRBD1 or TRBD2 (5 bases each). V was clipped by 0 bases and J by 0 bases, with 9 bases between them. The CDR3 covers 15 residues. Germline V gene lookup returns CDR1 SGHNT and CDR2 YENEEA. The CDR3 spells CASSLERGNSYEQYF. The CDR3 DNA reads as TGTGCCAGCAGCTTAGAACGGGGCAACTCCTACGAGCAGTACTTC.

A single count supports this clone. The gene calls are TRBV5-1 and TRBJ2-5; 7 bases align to TRBD2. With V trimmed by 2 bases and J by 3 bases, 10 bases remained unmatched. From germline, CDR1 is SGHRS and CDR2 YFSETQ. The CDR3 consists of 16 residues. The CDR3: CASSLQRGLSEETQYF. The CDR3 DNA sequence: TGCGCCAGCAGCTTACAGCGGGGCTTATCCGAAGAGACCCAGTACTTC.

The chain couples TRBV28 to TRBJ1-5, with 10 bases matching TRBD1. The CDR3 contains 16 residues. The trim removed 2 bases at V and 3 bases at J, leaving 4 bases unmatched. Germline values: CDR1 MDHEN, CDR2 SYDVKM. CDR3 sequence: CASSLGGQGSNQPQHF. The CDR3 DNA follows: TGTGCCAGCAGTTTAGGGGGACAGGGGTCCAATCAGCCCCAGCATTTT.

The J gene is TRBJ1-1, the V gene TRBV19; weak D call: TRBD1 (5 bases). Trimming cost V 7 bases and J 4 bases, with 25 bases left between them. Germline V gene lookup returns CDR1 LNHDA and CDR2 SQIVND (reference sequence). CDR3 size: 17 residues. CDR3 nucleotide sequence: TGTGCCAGTACCTCAACGTCCCTGACAGTCTTCCCCACTGAAGCTTTCTTT. Amino acids: CASTSTSLTVFPTEAFF.

The chain joins TRBV25-1 to TRBJ2-7; 8 bases align to TRBD1. CDR3 length: 17 amino acids. Germline V gene lookup returns CDR1 MGHDK and CDR2 SYGVNS. V trimming: 0 bases; J trimming: 7 bases; junction bases outside the gene matches: 14. CDR3 region: CASSEYPDGTGATEQYF. The DNA of the CDR3 is TGTGCCAGCAGTGAATATCCGGATGGGACAGGAGCTACGGAGCAGTACTTC.

V gene TRBV5-4 combines with J gene TRBJ1-2; D is uncertain. Trimming shortened V by 1 base and J by 3 bases, and 10 bases separated the two germline ends. CDR1 SGHNT and CDR2 YYREEE come from the germline V gene (reference sequence). This CDR3 comprises 14 residues. CDR3 sequence: CASSLTQYDYGYTF. CDR3 bases: TGTGCCAGCAGCTTGACACAGTACGACTATGGCTACACCTTC. Full variable domain (rest looked up from reference TRBV5-4 and TRBJ1-2): ETGVTQSPTHLIKTRGQQVTLRCSSQSGHNTVSWYQQALGQGPQFIFQYYREEENGRGNFPPRFSGLQFPNYSSELNVNALELDDSALYLCASSLTQYDYGYTFGSGTRLTVV.

The rearrangement joins TRBV6-5 to TRBJ1-2, with D perhaps matching TRBD1 (6 bases). V lost 6 bases, J lost 0 bases, and 14 bases lay in between. The germline gives CDR1 MNHEY, CDR2 SVGAGI. The CDR3 covers 15 residues. In DNA, the CDR3 is TGTGCCAGCAGCGGGGGGCGCATAACTAACTATGGCTACACCTTC. Amino acid sequence: CASSGGRITNYGYTF.

The chain carries TRBV25-1 and TRBJ2-1; D unclear. The CDR3 has 15 amino acids. Germline lookup yields CDR1 MGHDK and CDR2 SYGVNS. Trimming cost V 2 bases and J 0 bases, with 8 bases left between them. The CDR3, as DNA: TGTGCCAGCAGTGAAGGCAGGAACTCCTACAATGAGCAGTTCTTC. Translating gives CASSEGRNSYNEQFF.

This sequence joins TRBV2 and TRBJ1-3; tentative D call: TRBD1 (6 bases). V was pared by 5 bases and J by 4 bases, with 9 bases between. The CDR3 totals 13 residues. Germline assignment: CDR1 SNHLY and CDR2 FYNNEI. In DNA, the CDR3 is TGTGCCAGCAGTCCAGGGGTCGGAAACACCATATATTTT. It yields the protein CASSPGVGNTIYF.

This chain uses TRBV11-2 with TRBJ2-2; 10 bases match TRBD1. Trimming cost V 5 bases and J 6 bases; bases outside gene matches: 9. The CDR3 length is 16 residues. Germline lookup yields CDR1 SGHAT and CDR2 FQNNGV. CDR3 loop: CASSRGQGGGSGELFF. The CDR3, as DNA: TGTGCCAGCAGCCGAGGACAGGGGGGAGGGTCCGGGGAGCTGTTTTTT.

This chain joins TRBV27 and TRBJ1-1, with D hard to call. CDR3 size: 12 residues. V was clipped by 3 bases and J by 4 bases, with 6 bases between them. Germline V gene sequence: CDR1 MNHEY, CDR2 SMNVEV (reference sequence). Here the CDR3 reads CASSFRGTEAFF. In DNA, the CDR3 is TGTGCCAGCAGTTTCCGGGGCACTGAAGCTTTCTTT.

The CDR3 region has the DNA TGTGCCAGCAGCTTGGTTCGGGGCCCTTACACTGAAGCTTTCTTT. It translates to CASSLVRGPYTEAFF. The rearrangement joins TRBV5-6 to TRBJ1-1; possibly TRBD1 for D (5 bases). Germline values: CDR1 SGHDT, CDR2 YYEEEE. V was clipped by 0 bases and J by 3 bases, with 12 bases between them. The CDR3 runs to 15 residues. Together with reference TRBV5-6 and TRBJ1-1, the CDR3 gives the full variable domain: DAGVTQSPTHLIKTRGQQVTLRCSPKSGHDTVSWYQQALGQGPQFIFQYYEEEERQRGNFPDRFSGHQFPNYSSELNVNALLLGDSALYLCASSLVRGPYTEAFFGQGTRLTVV.

This chain uses TRBV19 with TRBJ1-1, with a weak D call TRBD1 (5 bases). This CDR3 is built from 14 residues. Trimming shortened V by 5 bases and J by 0 bases, and 10 bases separated the two germline ends. Germline values: CDR1 LNHDA, CDR2 SQIVND (reference sequence). The CDR3 nucleotides read TGTGCCAGTAGTGCGACAGCCCTGAACACTGAAGCTTTCTTT. Protein: CASSATALNTEAFF.

The V and J genes are TRBV6-5 and TRBJ2-7; TRBD2 matches at 13 bases. Losses at the gene ends were 7 bases for V and 6 bases for J; bases not matched to a gene: 6. Looked up from germline, CDR1 is MNHEY and CDR2 is SVGAGI. CDR3 length: 14 residues. DNA for the CDR3: TGTGCCAGCACGACTAGCGGGGGGTTTGGCGAGCAGTACTTC. As protein: CASTTSGGFGEQYF.

The chain carries TRBV6-1 and TRBJ1-5; D uncertain. The CDR3 has 17 amino acids. Germline lookup yields CDR1 MNHNS and CDR2 SASEGT. The V end was cut by 2 bases, the J end by 2 bases, with 16 bases between. The CDR3 loop reads CASSEWESTDGNQPQHF. The CDR3 DNA reads as TGTGCCAGCAGTGAATGGGAGAGTACTGATGGCAATCAGCCCCAGCATTTT.

The chain combines TRBV19 with TRBJ1-2; no reliable D call. The germline CDR1 and CDR2 sequences are LNHDA and SQIVND (reference sequence). CDR3 length: 13 residues. Trimming cost V 0 bases and J 7 bases, with 9 bases left between them. CDR3 DNA sequence: TGTGCCAGTAGTATAGAGTTGACTCTTGGCTACACCTTC. It yields the protein CASSIELTLGYTF. Full variable domain (rest looked up from reference TRBV19 and TRBJ1-2): DGGITQSPKYLFRKEGQNVTLSCEQNLNHDAMYWYRQDPGQGLRLIYYSQIVNDFQKGDIAEGYSVSREKKESFPLTVTSAQKNPTAFYLCASSIELTLGYTFGSGTRLTVV.